The next 9 T cell receptor beta chains were all read from a single sample in a study of CXCR3-negative and CXCR3-positive naive CD8 T cells. Whole-study findings and limits: TRB CDR3s of CXCR3-positive naive cells were more hydrophobic than those of CXCR3-negative naive cells.

Their recognized antigens are unknown. Each TRB cDNA library was prepared by 5' RACE (with UMI labels). One entry per CDR3 protein, without DNA, is what TCRdb gives after re-calling the 5' RACE reads. Its table lists 130,000 to 150,000 distinct CDR3 sequences. The sample was naive CXCR3+ CD8+ T cells from blood. Documented subset: CD45RO-CCR7+CD27+CD95- naive CD8+ T cells expressing CXCR3 (TNR3+). The receptor set was obtained from a human donor in good health. Some clones in this sample may be carry-over from other donors' samples.

The chain links TRBV7-9 to TRBJ2-1; TCRdb names TRBD1, which stays unverified in the absence of DNA. Germline CDR1 and CDR2: SEHNR and FQNEAQ (reference sequence). The CDR3 totals 18 residues. This CDR3 reads CASSSALGGDSSYNEQFF.

The rearrangement uses TRBV9 and TRBJ1-2; TCRdb's D gene call, TRBD1, goes unchecked for lack of DNA. The length of the CDR3 is 14 residues. Looked up from germline, CDR1 is SGDLS and CDR2 is YYNGEE. CDR3 protein: CASSVDTGGYGYTF.

The chain couples TRBV12-5 to TRBJ2-1. This CDR3 is 13 amino acids long. Germline CDR1 and CDR2: LGHNT and FRNRAP. The CDR3 loop reads CASGSGADNEQFF.

The rearrangement links TRBV11-2 to TRBJ2-2. Germline lookup yields CDR1 SGHAT and CDR2 FQNNGV. The CDR3 loop spans 18 amino acids. The CDR3 protein is CASSLIPFSGANTGELFF.

The rearrangement uses TRBV29-1 and TRBJ2-2. The CDR3 runs to 13 residues. Germline values: CDR1 SQVTM, CDR2 ANQGSEA. The CDR3 protein is CSVARANTGELFF.

CDR3 in amino acids: CSASPRGSGANVLTF. The V gene is TRBV20-1, the J gene TRBJ2-6. The CDR3 covers 15 residues. Germline values: CDR1 DFQATT, CDR2 SNEGSKA (reference sequence).

The chain joins TRBV4-1 to TRBJ2-1; TCRdb names TRBD2, which stays unverified in the absence of DNA. In germline, CDR1 is MGHRA, CDR2 YSYEKL. This CDR3 spans 19 amino acids. CDR3 in amino acids: CASSPRTSGGDSSYNEQFF.

The rearrangement joins TRBV28 to TRBJ2-7; TCRdb's assignment of TRBD2 cannot be checked, as there is no DNA. CDR1 and CDR2 (germline): MDHEN, SYDVKM. The CDR3 spans 15 residues. The CDR3 region is CASSPGTSDTYEQYF.

The rearrangement joins TRBV28 to TRBJ2-7. CDR1 and CDR2 (germline): MDHEN, SYDVKM. The CDR3 extends over 15 amino acids. The CDR3 is CASSFEEASSYVHYF. Together with reference TRBV28 and TRBJ2-7, the CDR3 gives the full variable domain: DVKVTQSSRYLVKRTGEKVFLECVQDMDHENMFWYRQDPGLGLRLIYFSYDVKMKEKGDIPEGYSVSREKKERFSLILESASTNQTSMYLCASSFEEASSYVHYFGPGTRLTVT.